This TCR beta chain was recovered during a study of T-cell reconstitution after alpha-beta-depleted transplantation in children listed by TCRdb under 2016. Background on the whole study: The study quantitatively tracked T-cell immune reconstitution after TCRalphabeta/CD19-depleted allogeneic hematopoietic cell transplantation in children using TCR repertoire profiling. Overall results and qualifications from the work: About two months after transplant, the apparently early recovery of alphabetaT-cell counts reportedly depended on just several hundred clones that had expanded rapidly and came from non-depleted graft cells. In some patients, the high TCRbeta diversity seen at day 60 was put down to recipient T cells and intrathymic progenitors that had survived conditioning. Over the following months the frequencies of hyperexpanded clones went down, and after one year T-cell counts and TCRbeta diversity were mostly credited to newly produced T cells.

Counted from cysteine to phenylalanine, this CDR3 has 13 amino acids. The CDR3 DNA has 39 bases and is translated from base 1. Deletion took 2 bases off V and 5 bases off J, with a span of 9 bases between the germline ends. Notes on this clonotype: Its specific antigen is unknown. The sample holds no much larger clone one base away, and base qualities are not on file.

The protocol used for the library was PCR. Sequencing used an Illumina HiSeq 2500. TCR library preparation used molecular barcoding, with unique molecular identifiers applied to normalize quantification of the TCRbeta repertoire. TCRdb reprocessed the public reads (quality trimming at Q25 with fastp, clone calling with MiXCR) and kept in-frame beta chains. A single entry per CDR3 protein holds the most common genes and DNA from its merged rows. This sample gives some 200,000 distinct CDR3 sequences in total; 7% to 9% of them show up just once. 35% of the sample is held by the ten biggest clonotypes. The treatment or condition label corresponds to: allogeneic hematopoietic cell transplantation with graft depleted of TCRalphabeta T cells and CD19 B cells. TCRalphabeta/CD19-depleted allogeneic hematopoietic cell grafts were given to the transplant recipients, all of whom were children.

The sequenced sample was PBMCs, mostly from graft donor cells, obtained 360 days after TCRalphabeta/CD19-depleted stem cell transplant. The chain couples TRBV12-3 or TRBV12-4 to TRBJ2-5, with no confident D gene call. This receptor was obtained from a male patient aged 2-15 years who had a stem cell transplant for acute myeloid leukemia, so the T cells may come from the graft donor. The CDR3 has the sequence CASSLIRTETQYF. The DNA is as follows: TGTGCCAGCAGTTTAATTAGAACGGAGACCCAGTACTTC.